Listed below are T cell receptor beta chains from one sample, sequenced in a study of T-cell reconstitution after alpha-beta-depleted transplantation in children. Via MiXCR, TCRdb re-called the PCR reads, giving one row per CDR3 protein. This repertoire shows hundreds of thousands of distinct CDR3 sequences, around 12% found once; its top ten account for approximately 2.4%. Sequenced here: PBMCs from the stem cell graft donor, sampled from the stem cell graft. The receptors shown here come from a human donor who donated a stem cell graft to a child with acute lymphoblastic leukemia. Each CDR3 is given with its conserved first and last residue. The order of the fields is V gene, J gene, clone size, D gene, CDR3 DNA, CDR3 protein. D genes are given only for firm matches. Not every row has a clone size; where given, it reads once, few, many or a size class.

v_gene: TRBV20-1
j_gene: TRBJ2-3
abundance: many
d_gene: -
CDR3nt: TGCAGTGCTGTCCTACCGGGACTCGGCCGCGGTACGCAGTATTTT
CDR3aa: CSAVLPGLGRGTQYF

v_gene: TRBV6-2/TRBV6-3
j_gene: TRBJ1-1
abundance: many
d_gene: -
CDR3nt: TGTGCCAGCAGTCCGACAGTCAGCACTGAAGCTTTCTTT
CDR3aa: CASSPTVSTEAFF

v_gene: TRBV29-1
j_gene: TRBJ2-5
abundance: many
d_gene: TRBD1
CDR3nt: TGCAGCGTTGCCCTGATTGGACAGGGTTCGGAGACCCAGTACTTC
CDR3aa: CSVALIGQGSETQYF

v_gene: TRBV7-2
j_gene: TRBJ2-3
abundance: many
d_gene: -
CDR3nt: TGTGCCAGCAGCTATCAATTTCGAGATACGCAGTATTTT
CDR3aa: CASSYQFRDTQYF

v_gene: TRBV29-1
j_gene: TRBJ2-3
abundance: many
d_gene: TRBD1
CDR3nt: TGCAGCGCGGACAGGGCCTTCACAGATACGCAGTATTTT
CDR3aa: CSADRAFTDTQYF

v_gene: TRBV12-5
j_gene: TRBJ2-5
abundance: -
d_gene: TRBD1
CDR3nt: TGTGCTAGTGGCCTCGGACAGGGGAGTGCAGAGACCCAGTACTTC
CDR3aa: CASGLGQGSAETQYF

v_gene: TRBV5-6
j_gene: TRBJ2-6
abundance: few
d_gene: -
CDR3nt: TGTGCCAGCAGCCCGGGCCGCACTCTTGGGGCCAACGTCCTGACTTTC
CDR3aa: CASSPGRTLGANVLTF

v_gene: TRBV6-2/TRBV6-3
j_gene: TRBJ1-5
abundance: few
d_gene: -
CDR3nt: TGTGCCAGTACGACTTTTATAACACCGTATCAGCCCCAGCATTTT
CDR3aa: CASTTFITPYQPQHF

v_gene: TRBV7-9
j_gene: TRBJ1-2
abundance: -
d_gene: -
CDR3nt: TGTGCCAGCCGTTCGGGGCGGCCTCCTAACTATGGCTACACCTTC
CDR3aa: CASRSGRPPNYGYTF

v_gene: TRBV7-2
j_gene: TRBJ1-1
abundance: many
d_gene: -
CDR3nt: TGTGCCAGCAGCTTAGCGCAACTGTACACTGAAGCTTTCTTT
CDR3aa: CASSLAQLYTEAFF

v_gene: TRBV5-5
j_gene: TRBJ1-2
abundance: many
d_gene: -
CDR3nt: TGTGCCAGCAGCTTGGTGGTCGGATTAGGATATGGCTACACCTTC
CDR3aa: CASSLVVGLGYGYTF

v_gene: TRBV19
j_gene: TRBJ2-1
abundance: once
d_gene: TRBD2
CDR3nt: TGTGCCAGTAACATTGGACTAGCGGGAGACAATGAGCAGTTCTTC
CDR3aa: CASNIGLAGDNEQFF

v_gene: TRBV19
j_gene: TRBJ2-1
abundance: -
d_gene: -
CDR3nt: TGTGCCAGTAGTAAATTGTCCCTACAGGATGAGCAGTTCTTC
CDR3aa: CASSKLSLQDEQFF